In this sample, the clone carrying this T cell receptor beta chain turned up a few times. As yet, its antigen is unknown. This record belongs to a study of blood T cells in healthy people across ages. Together with a sample-barcoded 5' primer, a J-beta primer mix was included in a second PCR lasting roughly 6 to 12 cycles. TCRdb called the 5' RACE reads again in MiXCR, with one record for every CDR3 protein. The sample lists over 1.5 million distinct CDR3 sequences; roughly 49% were seen once. Study-wide findings and caveats: Any changes in expanded clonotypes were possibly confounded, as donor CMV status remained unknown.

V shed 0 bases and J shed 3 bases, with 12 bases lying between them. CDR1 and CDR2 (germline): MGHRA, YSYEKL. The CDR3 covers 15 residues. The genes are TRBV4-1 and TRBJ2-7; possible D gene TRBD1, 6 bases. The sample comprised blood. The clonotype originates from a woman aged 40 to 50 in good health. CDR3 residues: CASSQDESQGYEQYF. DNA of the CDR3: TGCGCCAGCAGCCAAGACGAATCACAGGGCTACGAGCAGTACTTC.